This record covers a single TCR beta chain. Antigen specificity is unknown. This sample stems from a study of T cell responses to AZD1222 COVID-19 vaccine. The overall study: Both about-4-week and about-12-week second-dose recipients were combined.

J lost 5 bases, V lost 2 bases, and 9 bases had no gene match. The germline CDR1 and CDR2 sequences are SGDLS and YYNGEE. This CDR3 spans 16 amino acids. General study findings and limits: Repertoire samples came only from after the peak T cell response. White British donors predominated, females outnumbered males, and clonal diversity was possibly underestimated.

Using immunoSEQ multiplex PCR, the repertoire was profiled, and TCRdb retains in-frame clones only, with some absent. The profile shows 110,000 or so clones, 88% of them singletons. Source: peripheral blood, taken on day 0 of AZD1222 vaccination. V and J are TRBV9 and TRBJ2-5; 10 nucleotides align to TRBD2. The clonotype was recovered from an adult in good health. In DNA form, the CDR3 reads TGTGCCAGCAGCGTCAGCGGGAGGGCCGGGAGGGAGACCCAGTACTTC. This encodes CASSVSGRAGRETQYF.